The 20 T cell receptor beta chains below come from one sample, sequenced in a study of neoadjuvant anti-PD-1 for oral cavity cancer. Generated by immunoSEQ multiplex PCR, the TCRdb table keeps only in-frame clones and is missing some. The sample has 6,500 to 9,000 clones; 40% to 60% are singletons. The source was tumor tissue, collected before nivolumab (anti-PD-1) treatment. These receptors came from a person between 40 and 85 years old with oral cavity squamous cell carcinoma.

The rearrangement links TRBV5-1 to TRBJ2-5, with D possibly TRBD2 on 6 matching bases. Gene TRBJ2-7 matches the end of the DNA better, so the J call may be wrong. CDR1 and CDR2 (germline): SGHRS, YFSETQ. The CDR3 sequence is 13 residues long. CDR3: CASSRGFTYEQYF. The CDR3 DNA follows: TGCGCCAGCAGCCGGGGGTTTACCTACGAGCAGTACTTC.

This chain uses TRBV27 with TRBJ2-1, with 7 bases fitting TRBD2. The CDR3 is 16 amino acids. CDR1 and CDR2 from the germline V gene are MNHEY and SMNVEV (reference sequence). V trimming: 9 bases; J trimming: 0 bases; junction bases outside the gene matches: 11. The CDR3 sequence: CASTTVGGSSYNEQFF. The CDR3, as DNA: TGTGCCAGTACAACGGTGGGCGGGAGCTCCTACAATGAGCAGTTCTTC.

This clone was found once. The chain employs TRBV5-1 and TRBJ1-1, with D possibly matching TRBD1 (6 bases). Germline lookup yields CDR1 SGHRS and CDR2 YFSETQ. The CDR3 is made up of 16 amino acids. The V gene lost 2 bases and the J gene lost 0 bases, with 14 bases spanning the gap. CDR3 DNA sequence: TGCGCCAGCAGCTTAGAAGGGGGAGTCATGAACACTGAAGCTTTCTTT. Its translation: CASSLEGGVMNTEAFF.

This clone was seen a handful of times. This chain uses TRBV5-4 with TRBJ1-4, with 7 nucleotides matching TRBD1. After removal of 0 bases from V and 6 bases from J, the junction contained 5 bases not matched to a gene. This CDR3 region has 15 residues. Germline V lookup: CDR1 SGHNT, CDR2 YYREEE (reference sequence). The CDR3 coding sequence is TGTGCCAGCAGCTTGGGTGGGACAGTAGATGAAAAACTGTTTTTT. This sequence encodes CASSLGGTVDEKLFF.

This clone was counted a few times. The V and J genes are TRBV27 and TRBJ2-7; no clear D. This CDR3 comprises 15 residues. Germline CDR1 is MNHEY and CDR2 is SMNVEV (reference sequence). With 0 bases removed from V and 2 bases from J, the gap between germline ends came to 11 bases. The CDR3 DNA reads TGTGCCAGCAGTTTATCTTTTGACGCCCCCTACGAGCAGTACTTC. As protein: CASSLSFDAPYEQYF.

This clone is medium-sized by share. The CDR3 protein is CASSYSIVGLGYTF. The CDR3 coding sequence is TGTGCCAGCAGTTACTCGATAGTTGGGCTAGGCTACACCTTC. This chain connects TRBV6-5 to TRBJ1-2; D not certain. Germline V CDR1 and CDR2: MNHEY, SVGAGI. This CDR3 is built from 14 residues. V gave up 0 bases and J gave up 8 bases, with 13 bases separating them.

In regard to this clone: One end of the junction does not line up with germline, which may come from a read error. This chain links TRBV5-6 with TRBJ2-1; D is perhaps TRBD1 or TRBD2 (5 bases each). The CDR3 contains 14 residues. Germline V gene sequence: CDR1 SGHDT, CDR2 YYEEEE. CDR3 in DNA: TGTGCCAGCAGCTTGGGGGGTCCGGGGCCGGTAGGGGTCTTC. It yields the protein CASSLGGPGPVGVF.

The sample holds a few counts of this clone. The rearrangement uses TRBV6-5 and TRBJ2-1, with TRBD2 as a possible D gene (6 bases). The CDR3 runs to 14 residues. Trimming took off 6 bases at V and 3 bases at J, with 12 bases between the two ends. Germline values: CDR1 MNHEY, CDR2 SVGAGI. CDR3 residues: CASSVSGYYNEQFF. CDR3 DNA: TGTGCCAGCAGCGTTAGCGGATACTACAATGAGCAGTTCTTC.

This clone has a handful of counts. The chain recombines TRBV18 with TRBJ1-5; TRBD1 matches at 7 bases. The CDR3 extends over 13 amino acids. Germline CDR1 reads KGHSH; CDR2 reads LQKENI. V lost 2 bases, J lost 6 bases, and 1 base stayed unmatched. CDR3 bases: TGTGCCAGCTCACCAGACAGGGTTCAGCCCCAGCATTTT. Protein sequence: CASSPDRVQPQHF.

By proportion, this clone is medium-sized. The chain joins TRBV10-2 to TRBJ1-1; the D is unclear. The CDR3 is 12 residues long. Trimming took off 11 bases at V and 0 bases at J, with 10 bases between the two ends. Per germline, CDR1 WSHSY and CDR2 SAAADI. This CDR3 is CASSRMNTEAFF. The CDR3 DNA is TGCGCCTCCTCACGGATGAACACTGAAGCTTTCTTT.

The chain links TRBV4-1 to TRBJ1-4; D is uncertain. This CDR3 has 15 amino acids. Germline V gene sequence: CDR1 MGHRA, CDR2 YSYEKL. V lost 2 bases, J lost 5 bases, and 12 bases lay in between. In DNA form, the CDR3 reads TGCGCCAGCAGCCAATTTACACAGATCAATGAAAAACTGTTTTTT. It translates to CASSQFTQINEKLFF.

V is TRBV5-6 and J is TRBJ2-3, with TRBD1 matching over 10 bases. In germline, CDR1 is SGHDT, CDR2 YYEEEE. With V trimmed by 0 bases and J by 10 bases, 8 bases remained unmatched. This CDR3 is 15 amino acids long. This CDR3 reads CASSLGGTGVSAQYF. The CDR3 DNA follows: TGTGCCAGCAGCTTGGGAGGGACAGGGGTCTCGGCGCAGTATTTT.

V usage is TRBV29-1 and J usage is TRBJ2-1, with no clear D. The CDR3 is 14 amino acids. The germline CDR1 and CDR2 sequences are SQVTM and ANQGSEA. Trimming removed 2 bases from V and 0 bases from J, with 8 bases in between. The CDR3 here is CSVELGPSYNEQFF. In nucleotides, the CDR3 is TGCAGCGTTGAATTAGGGCCCTCCTACAATGAGCAGTTCTTC.

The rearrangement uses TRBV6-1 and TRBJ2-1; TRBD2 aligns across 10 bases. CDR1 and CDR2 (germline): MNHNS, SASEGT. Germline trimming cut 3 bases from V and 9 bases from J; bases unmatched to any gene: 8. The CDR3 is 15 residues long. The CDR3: CASSEQGLAFSEQFF. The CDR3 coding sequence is TGTGCCAGCAGTGAGCAGGGACTAGCGTTTAGTGAGCAGTTCTTC.

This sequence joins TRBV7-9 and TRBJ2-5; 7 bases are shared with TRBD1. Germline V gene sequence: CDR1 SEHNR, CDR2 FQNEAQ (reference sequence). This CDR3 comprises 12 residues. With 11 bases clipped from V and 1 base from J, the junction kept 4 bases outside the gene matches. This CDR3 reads CALGQPQETQYF. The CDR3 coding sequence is TGTGCCTTGGGACAGCCCCAAGAGACCCAGTACTTC.

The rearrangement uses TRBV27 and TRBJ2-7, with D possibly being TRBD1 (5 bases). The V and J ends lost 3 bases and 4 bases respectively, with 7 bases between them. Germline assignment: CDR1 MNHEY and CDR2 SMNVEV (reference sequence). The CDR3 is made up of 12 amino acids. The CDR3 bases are TGTGCCAGCAGTTTGAAGGGGTACGAGCAGTACTTC. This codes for CASSLKGYEQYF.

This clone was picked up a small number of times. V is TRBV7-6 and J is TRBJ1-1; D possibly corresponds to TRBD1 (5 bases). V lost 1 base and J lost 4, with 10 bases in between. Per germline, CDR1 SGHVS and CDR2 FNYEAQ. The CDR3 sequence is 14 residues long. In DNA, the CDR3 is TGTGCCAGCAGCTTAGTTGAGGGGCCCACTGAAGCTTTCTTT. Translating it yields CASSLVEGPTEAFF.

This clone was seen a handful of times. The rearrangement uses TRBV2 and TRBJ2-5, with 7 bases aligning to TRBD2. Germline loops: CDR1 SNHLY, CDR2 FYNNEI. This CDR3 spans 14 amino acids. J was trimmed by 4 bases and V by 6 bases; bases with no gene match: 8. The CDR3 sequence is CASSASPGGETQYF. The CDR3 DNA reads TGTGCCAGCAGCGCCTCCCCGGGAGGAGAGACCCAGTACTTC. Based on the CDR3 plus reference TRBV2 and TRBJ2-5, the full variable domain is EPEVTQTPSHQVTQMGQEVILRCVPISNHLYFYWYRQILGQKVEFLVSFYNNEISEKSEIFDDQFSVERPDGSNFTLKIRSTKLEDSAMYFCASSASPGGETQYFGPGTRLLVL.

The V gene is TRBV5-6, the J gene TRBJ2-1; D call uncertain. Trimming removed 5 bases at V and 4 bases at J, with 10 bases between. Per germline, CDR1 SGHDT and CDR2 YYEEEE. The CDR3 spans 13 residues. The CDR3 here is CASRPRSYNEQFF. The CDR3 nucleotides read TGTGCCAGCAGGCCTCGGAGTTACAATGAGCAGTTCTTC.

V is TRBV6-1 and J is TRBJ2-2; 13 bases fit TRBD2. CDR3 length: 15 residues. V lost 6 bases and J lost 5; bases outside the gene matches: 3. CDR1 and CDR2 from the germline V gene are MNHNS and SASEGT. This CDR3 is CASRGLAGVTGELFF. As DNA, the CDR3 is TGTGCCAGCAGAGGACTAGCGGGAGTTACCGGGGAGCTGTTTTTT.